This T cell receptor beta chain was sequenced during a study of shared clonotypes between healthy human individuals. Regarding the study as a whole: Clonotypes that were shared across a few donors made up approximately 5% of naive CD4 clonotypes. It was only blood that was sampled, and tissue repertoires likely differ.

CD4+ cells yielded CD45RA+ naive and CD45RA-negative memory subsets. This clone was recorded at least ten times. The antigen is unknown. Assay: immunoSEQ multiplex PCR; the TCRdb copy retains only in-frame clones and omits some. The sample lists approximately 1,000,000 clones; about 80% were seen once. Germline assignment: CDR1 SNHLY and CDR2 FYNNEI. This CDR3 comprises 15 residues. Trimming removed 2 bases at V and 4 bases at J, with 12 bases between. This chain links TRBV2 with TRBJ1-5; possibly TRBD1 for D (5 bases). The receptor was isolated from a young man in good health. Some clones in this sample may be carry-over from other donors' samples. Specimen: memory CD4+ T cells from PBMCs. The subset here: CD45RA-negative fraction. The DNA of the CDR3 is TGTGCCAGCAGTGAAAATGGGGGGGGGAATCAGCCCCAGCATTTT. Translated: CASSENGGGNQPQHF.